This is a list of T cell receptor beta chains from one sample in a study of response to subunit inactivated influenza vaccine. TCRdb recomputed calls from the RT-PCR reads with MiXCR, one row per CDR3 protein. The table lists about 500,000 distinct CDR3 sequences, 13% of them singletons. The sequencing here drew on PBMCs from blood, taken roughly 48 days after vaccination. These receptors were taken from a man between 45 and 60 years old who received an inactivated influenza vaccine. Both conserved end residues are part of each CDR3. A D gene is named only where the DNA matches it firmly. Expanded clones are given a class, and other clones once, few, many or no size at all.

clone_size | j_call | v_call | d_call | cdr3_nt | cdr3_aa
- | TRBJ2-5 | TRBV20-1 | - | TGCAGTGCTACGGTCCTACAAGAGACCCAGTACTTC | CSATVLQETQYF
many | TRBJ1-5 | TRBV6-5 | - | TGTGCCAGCAGTCCGACACTTAATAGCAATCAGCCCCAGCATTTT | CASSPTLNSNQPQHF
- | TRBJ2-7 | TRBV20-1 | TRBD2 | TGCAGTGCTGAACCTAGCGGGAGGGCCGCCGAGCAGTACTTC | CSAEPSGRAAEQYF
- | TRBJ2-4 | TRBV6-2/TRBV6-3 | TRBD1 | TGTGCCAGCAGAGGACAGGGTCCGCTAGCCAAAAACATTCAGTACTTC | CASRGQGPLAKNIQYF
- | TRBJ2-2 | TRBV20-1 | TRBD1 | TGCAGTGCTGGTCGGGACAGGGGGCATTGGGAGCTGTTTTTT | CSAGRDRGHWELFF
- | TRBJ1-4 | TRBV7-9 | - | TGTGCCAGCAGCTTACAGGGGAGGACGGCTAATGAAAAACTGTTTTTT | CASSLQGRTANEKLFF
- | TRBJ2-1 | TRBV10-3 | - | TGTGCCATCAGTGACACCGATGAGCAGTTCTTC | CAISDTDEQFF
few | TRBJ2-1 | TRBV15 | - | TGTGCCACCAGCAGACACTTCGATGAGCAGTTCTTC | CATSRHFDEQFF
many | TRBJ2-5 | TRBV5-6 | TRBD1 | TGTGCCAGCAGTTTCAGGGGGTACCAAGAGACCCAGTACTTC | CASSFRGYQETQYF
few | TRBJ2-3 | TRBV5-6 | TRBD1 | TGTGCCAGCACTCACGCGGGGACAGGGGGTACAGATACGCAGTATTTT | CASTHAGTGGTDTQYF
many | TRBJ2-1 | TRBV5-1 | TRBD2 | TGCGCCAGCAGTTATCAAGCGGGATATTACAATGAGCAGTTCTTC | CASSYQAGYYNEQFF
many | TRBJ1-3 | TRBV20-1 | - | TGCAGTGCTAGCCAGGGGAGCCCTGGAAACACCATATATTTT | CSASQGSPGNTIYF
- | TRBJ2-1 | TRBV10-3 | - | TGTGCCATCAGTGATTACAATGAGCAGTTCTTC | CAISDYNEQFF
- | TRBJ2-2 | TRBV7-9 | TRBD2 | TGTGCCAGCAGCTTAAATCCCCTAGCGGGGCCTGGGGAGCTGTTTTTT | CASSLNPLAGPGELFF
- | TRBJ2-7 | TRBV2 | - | TGTGCCAGCAGTTATCGGGGGCCACCGAGCTACGAGCAGTACTTC | CASSYRGPPSYEQYF
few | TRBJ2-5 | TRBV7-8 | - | TGTGCCAGCAGCTCCGCGGGGATTATAGAGACCCAGTACTTC | CASSSAGIIETQYF
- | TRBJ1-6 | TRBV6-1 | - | TGTGCCAGCAGTGAAGCTTCCAGGGCTAAGTCACCCCTCCACTTT | CASSEASRAKSPLHF